This TCR beta chain was obtained from a study of blood T cell repertoires in COVID-19. Study at large: Sites across the United States, Italy and Spain contributed samples from acute and convalescent COVID-19. The analysed material was cDNA or gDNA that came from T cells, B-cell-depleted T cells, or PBMCs.

Per the study methods: Nucleated cell counts were estimated from reference gene primer amplification. Data came from immunoSEQ multiplex PCR; TCRdb stores just in-frame clones and leaves some out. V and J calls and clone size are as listed in that table; D and trimming were resolved from the DNA. This sample yields 250,000 to 300,000 clones, of which around 90% are seen a single time; 2.2% belongs to the top ten. The ends were cut back, 2 bases at V and 4 bases at J, with 14 bases in the middle. The CDR3 is 15 residues long. Per germline, CDR1 MNHEY and CDR2 SMNVEV (reference sequence). This chain uses TRBV27 with TRBJ1-1; TRBD1 might be the D (6 bases). This TCR was recovered from a woman aged 45-60 years who had recovered from COVID-19. Sequenced: peripheral blood. For the CDR3, the DNA is TGTGCCAGCAGTTTAATGGGGGGGGCGGGCACTGAAGCTTTCTTT. Translating it yields CASSLMGGAGTEAFF.